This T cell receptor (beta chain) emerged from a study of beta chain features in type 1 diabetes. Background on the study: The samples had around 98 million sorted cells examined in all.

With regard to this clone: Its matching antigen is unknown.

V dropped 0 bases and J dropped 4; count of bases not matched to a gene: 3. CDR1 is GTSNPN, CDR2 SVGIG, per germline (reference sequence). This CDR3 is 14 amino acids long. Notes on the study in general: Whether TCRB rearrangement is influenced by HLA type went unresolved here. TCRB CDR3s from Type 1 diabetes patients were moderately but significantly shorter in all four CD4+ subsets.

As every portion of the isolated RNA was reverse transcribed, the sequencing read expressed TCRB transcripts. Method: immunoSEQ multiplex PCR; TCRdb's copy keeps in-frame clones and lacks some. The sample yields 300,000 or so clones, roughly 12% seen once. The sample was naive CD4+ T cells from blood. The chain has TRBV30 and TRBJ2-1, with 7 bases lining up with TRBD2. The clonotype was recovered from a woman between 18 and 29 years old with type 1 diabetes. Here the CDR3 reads CAWSVGGTYNEQFF. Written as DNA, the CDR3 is TGTGCCTGGAGTGTGGGGGGGACTTACAATGAGCAGTTCTTC.